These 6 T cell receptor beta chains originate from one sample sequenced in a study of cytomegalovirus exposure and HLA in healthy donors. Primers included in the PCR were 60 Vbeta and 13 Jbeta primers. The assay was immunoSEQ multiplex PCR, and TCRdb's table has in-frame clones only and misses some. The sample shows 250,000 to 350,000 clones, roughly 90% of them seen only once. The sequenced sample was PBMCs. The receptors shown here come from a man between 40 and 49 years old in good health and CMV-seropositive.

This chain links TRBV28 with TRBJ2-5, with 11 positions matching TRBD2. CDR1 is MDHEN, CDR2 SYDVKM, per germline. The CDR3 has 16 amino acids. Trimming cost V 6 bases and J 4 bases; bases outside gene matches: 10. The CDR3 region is CASRPLAGGGAETQYF. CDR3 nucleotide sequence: TGTGCCAGCAGGCCCCTAGCGGGAGGAGGGGCAGAGACCCAGTACTTC.

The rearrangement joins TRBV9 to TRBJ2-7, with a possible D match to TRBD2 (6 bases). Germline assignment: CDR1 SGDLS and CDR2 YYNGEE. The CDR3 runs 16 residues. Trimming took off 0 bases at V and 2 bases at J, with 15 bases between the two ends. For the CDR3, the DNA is TGTGCCAGCAGCGTAGACGCGGCTAGCGTTGCCTACGAGCAGTACTTC. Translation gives CASSVDAASVAYEQYF.

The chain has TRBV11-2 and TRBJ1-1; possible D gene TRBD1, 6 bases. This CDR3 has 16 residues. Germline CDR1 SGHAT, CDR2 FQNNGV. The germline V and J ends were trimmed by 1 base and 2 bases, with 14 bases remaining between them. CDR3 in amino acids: CASSLGTGLVNTEAFF. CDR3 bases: TGTGCCAGCAGCTTAGGAACAGGGTTGGTAAACACTGAAGCTTTCTTT.

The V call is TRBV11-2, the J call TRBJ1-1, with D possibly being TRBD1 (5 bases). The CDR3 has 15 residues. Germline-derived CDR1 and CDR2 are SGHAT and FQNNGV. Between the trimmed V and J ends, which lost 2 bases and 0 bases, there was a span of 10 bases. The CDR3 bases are TGTGCCAGCAGCTTAAGGGCAGGGATGAACACTGAAGCTTTCTTT. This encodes CASSLRAGMNTEAFF.

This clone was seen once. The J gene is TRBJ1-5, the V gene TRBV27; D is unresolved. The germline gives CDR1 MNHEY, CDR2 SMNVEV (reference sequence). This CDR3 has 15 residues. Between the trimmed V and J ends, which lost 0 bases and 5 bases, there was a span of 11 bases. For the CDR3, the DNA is TGTGCCAGCAGTTTATCGTATGCTCGCGATCAGCCCCAGCATTTT. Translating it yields CASSLSYARDQPQHF.

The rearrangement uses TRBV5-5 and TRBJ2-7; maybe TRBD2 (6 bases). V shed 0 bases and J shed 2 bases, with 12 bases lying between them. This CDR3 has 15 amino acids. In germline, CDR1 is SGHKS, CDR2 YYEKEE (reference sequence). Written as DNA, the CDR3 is TGTGCCAGCAGCTTGGAGGCGGGGTACGCCTACGAGCAGTACTTC. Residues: CASSLEAGYAYEQYF.